This T cell receptor (beta chain) was identified in a study of OX40 agonist ivuxolimab in advanced cancers. Across the study: Patients receiving dose escalation had hepatocellular carcinoma, melanoma, renal cell or head and neck cancer.

Data came from immunoSEQ multiplex PCR; TCRdb stores just in-frame clones and leaves some out. This table has some 44,000 clones, around 87% appearing once. There are 15 residues in the CDR3. V was clipped by 1 base and J by 0 bases, with 8 bases between them. Per germline, CDR1 SGHRS and CDR2 YFSETQ. The sequenced sample was CD4+ or CD8+ T cells sorted from blood, obtained in a trial of the OX40 agonist ivuxolimab. This sequence was found in an adult with an advanced solid tumor such as melanoma, head and neck, liver or kidney cancer. The chain carries TRBV5-1 and TRBJ1-3; D is ambiguous. CDR3: CASSLFGVSGNTIYF. The CDR3 DNA reads TGCGCCAGCAGCTTGTTCGGGGTCTCTGGAAACACCATATATTTT. Looking up the rest from reference TRBV5-1 and TRBJ1-3 gives the full variable domain: KAGVTQTPRYLIKTRGQQVTLSCSPISGHRSVSWYQQTPGQGLQFLFEYFSETQRNKGNFPGRFSGRQFSNSRSEMNVSTLELGDSALYLCASSLFGVSGNTIYFGEGSWLTVV.